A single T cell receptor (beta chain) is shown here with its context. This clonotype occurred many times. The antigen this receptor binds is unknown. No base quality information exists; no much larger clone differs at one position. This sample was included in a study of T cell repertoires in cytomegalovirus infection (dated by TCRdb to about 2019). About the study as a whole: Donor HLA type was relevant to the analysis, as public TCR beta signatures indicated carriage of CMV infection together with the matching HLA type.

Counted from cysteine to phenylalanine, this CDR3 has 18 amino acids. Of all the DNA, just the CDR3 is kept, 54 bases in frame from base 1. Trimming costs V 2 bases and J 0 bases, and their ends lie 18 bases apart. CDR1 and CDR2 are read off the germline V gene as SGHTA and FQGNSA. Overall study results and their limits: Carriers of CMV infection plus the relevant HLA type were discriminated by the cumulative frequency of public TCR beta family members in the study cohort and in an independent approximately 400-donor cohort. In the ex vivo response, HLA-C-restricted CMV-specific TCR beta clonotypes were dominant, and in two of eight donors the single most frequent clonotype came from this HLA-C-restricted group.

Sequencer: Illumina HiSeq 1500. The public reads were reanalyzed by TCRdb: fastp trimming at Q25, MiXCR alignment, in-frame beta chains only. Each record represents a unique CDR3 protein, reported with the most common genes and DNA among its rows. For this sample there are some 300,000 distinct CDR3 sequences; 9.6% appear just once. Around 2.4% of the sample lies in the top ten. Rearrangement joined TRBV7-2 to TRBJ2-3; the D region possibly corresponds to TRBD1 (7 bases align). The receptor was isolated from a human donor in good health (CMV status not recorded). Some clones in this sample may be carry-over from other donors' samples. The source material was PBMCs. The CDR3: CASSLRPLQGTSTDTQYF. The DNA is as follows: TGTGCCAGCAGCTTACGACCTCTACAGGGGACTAGCACAGATACGCAGTATTTT.